Presented here are 2 T cell receptor beta chains from one specimen sequenced in a study of vaccination and CD4 T cells after COVID-19. No antigen is known for these receptors. Specified treatment: 10-day PBMC culture with coronavirus spike peptide pools or control peptides (ViraFEST assay). Cultured CD4+ T-cell DNA underwent Oncomine TCR Beta short-read sequencing. From the PCR reads, TCRdb called clonotypes with MiXCR, one entry per CDR3 protein. The repertoire holds over 20,000 distinct CDR3 sequences, approximately 40% seen once, with roughly a tenth in the top ten. The sample consisted of CD4+ T cells from blood, cultured in vitro. The receptor set was obtained from a human donor who had recovered from COVID-19.

The chain joins TRBV2 to TRBJ1-5; the D is unclear. Trimming removed 3 bases from V and 6 bases from J, with 9 bases in between. The CDR3 runs 13 residues. CDR1 SNHLY and CDR2 FYNNEI come from the germline V gene. The CDR3 DNA reads as TGTGCCAGCAGTGACCTTCCTCGTCAGCCCCAGCATTTT. Translating it yields CASSDLPRQPQHF.

V gene TRBV6-2 or TRBV6-3 combines with J gene TRBJ2-3; D might be TRBD1 (6 bases). Germline V gives CDR1 MNHEY, CDR2 SVGEGT. The germline V and J ends were trimmed by 7 bases and 0 bases, with 20 bases remaining between them. This CDR3 has 17 residues. CDR3 sequence reads: CASKGHRERPSTDTQYF. The CDR3 DNA is TGTGCCAGCAAGGGACACCGTGAGAGGCCTAGCACAGATACGCAGTATTTT.